Listed below are T cell receptor beta chains from one sample, sequenced in a study of shared clonotypes between healthy human individuals. The assay was immunoSEQ multiplex PCR, and TCRdb's table has in-frame clones only and misses some. The sample comprises roughly 2.4 million clones, approximately 94% of which are singletons, and roughly 0.13% rests with the top ten. Source material: naive CD4+ T cells sorted from blood. The origin of the receptors is a man between 18 and 35 years old in good health. Both conserved end residues are part of each CDR3. Fields, in order: CDR3 DNA, CDR3 protein, V gene, clone size, D gene, J gene. The D gene is left open where the match is weak. Clone sizes are given selectively: once, few, many, or a class where the clone is expanded.

TGTGCCAGCAGTTACGTCGGGGGATGGAACACCGGGGAGCTGTTTTTT CASSYVGGWNTGELFF TRBV6-5 NA NA TRBJ2-2
TGTGCCAGCAGTGGCAGGGCAACACTCTCTGGAAACACCATATATTTT CASSGRATLSGNTIYF TRBV6-1 few NA TRBJ1-3
TGTGCCATCAGTGGAGTGGCCTTGGGAGGCTACACCTTC CAISGVALGGYTF TRBV10-3 NA NA TRBJ1-2
TGTGCCAGCAGGACTCCGGCCTACGAGCAGTACTTC CASRTPAYEQYF TRBV28 NA NA TRBJ2-7
TGTGCCAGCAGTCCCGGTCCCCTCAGAGAGACCCAGTACTTC CASSPGPLRETQYF TRBV6-5 NA NA TRBJ2-5
TGCGCCAGCAGCCGTGGACAGGTTTACAATGAGCAGTTCTTC CASSRGQVYNEQFF TRBV4-1 few TRBD1 TRBJ2-1
TGCGCCAGCAGGGAAGGTAGCGGGACCACCGGGGAGCTGTTTTTT CASREGSGTTGELFF TRBV10-1 NA TRBD2 TRBJ2-2
TGTGCCAGCAGTGCGACCGGGACTAAGACAGATACGCAGTATTTT CASSATGTKTDTQYF TRBV2 NA TRBD2 TRBJ2-3
TGCGCCAGCGGCGCTAGCGCAGTCCCCGATACGCAGTATTTT CASGASAVPDTQYF TRBV4-3 once NA TRBJ2-3
TGTGCCTGGAGTGTACGGGGGACGAAGAGCAATCAGCCCCAGCATTTT CAWSVRGTKSNQPQHF TRBV30 NA NA TRBJ1-5
TGTGCTAGCGGACAGGGGGACTCTGGGGCCAACGTCCTGACTTTC CASGQGDSGANVLTF TRBV12-5 NA TRBD1 TRBJ2-6
TGCGCCAGCAGTTCCGGACTCACCCCTAGCACAGATACGCAGTATTTT CASSSGLTPSTDTQYF TRBV5-1 once NA TRBJ2-3
TGTGCCAGCACTTTTAGACAGGGGGGAAACACCATATATTTT CASTFRQGGNTIYF TRBV2 NA TRBD1 TRBJ1-3
TGCAGCGTAGCCGGGACGGCCTATGGCTACACCTTC CSVAGTAYGYTF TRBV29-1 NA NA TRBJ1-2
TGTGCCAGCAGTTTTTCAGGGGTCCTTTACGAGCAGTACTTC CASSFSGVLYEQYF TRBV28 NA NA TRBJ2-7
TGCGCCAGCAGCCAAGGGACAGGGCTGGCGGCCAACGTCCTGACTTTC CASSQGTGLAANVLTF TRBV4-1 NA TRBD1 TRBJ2-6
TGTGCCAGCAGCTGGGGGGATACGCAGTATTTT CASSWGDTQYF TRBV5-4 NA NA TRBJ2-3
TGTGCCAGCAGTTACCGTACAGTGAACACCGGGGAGCTGTTTTTT CASSYRTVNTGELFF TRBV6-5 NA NA TRBJ2-2
TGTGCCAGCAGCGCCGACTTGGATTCACCCCTCCACTTT CASSADLDSPLHF TRBV5-4 few NA TRBJ1-6
TGTGCCAGCAGTGCACGACAGGGGGCAAACTATGGCTACACCTTC CASSARQGANYGYTF TRBV2 NA TRBD1 TRBJ1-2
TGCGCCAGCAGCCTGAGCGGCGCCAGCTCCTACGAGCAGTACTTC CASSLSGASSYEQYF TRBV5-1 NA NA TRBJ2-7
TGTGCCAGCTCATCCGACAGGGAGGTGCATTTT CASSSDREVHF TRBV18 NA TRBD1 TRBJ1-5
TGTGCCAGCAGTGAACAGGGGCGAGCAGGAGGCGCTGAAGCTTTCTTT CASSEQGRAGGAEAFF TRBV2 NA NA TRBJ1-1
TGTGCCAGCAGCGCTAAGACAGGGAATTCACCCCTCCACTTT CASSAKTGNSPLHF TRBV9 NA TRBD1 TRBJ1-6
TGTGCCAGCAGTGAGTCTTCCGCTAGGGGGGGCCCAGATACGCAGTATTTT CASSESSARGGPDTQYF TRBV2 NA NA TRBJ2-3
TGTGCCAGCGTCGGGACAGGGGCTTATGGGGCCCAGCATTTT CASVGTGAYGAQHF TRBV6-1 NA TRBD1 TRBJ1-5
NA CASILGLAKGEDTQYF TRBV2 NA NA TRBJ2-3
TGTGCCAGCTCACCGGCAAGCGGGGGCCCTTACAATGAGCAGTTCTTC CASSPASGGPYNEQFF TRBV18 NA TRBD2 TRBJ2-1
TGTGCCAGCAGCGGGGGAGCCGGCTACGAGCAGTACTTC CASSGGAGYEQYF TRBV9 NA NA TRBJ2-7
TGTGCCAGCAGTAGACTAGCGGGGACCTACGAGCAGTACTTC CASSRLAGTYEQYF TRBV9 NA TRBD2 TRBJ2-7
TGTGCCATCAGCCGCGGACAGACCTACGAGCAGTACTTC CAISRGQTYEQYF TRBV10-3 NA NA TRBJ2-7
TGTGCCATCAGTGAACAGGGCGCCCTCCGCGAGCAGTACTTC CAISEQGALREQYF TRBV10-3 few NA TRBJ2-7
TGTGCCAGTAGGATCCGGACTAGCGACTACGAGCAGTACTTC CASRIRTSDYEQYF TRBV19 NA TRBD2 TRBJ2-7
TGTGCCAGCAGCTTAGAGACAGGGGACGAGCAGTTCTTC CASSLETGDEQFF TRBV11-2 NA TRBD1 TRBJ2-1
TGTGCCAGCAGCTTAGTCTTGGACAGGGGACCCTATAATTCACCCCTCCACTTT CASSLVLDRGPYNSPLHF TRBV7-2 NA TRBD1 TRBJ1-6
TGCGCCAGCAGCTTGGCGACAGGGGGAAGCAATCAGCCCCAGCATTTT CASSLATGGSNQPQHF TRBV5-1 NA TRBD1 TRBJ1-5
TGTGCCAGCAGCTTGGCGCTTATCTCTGGAAACACCATATATTTT CASSLALISGNTIYF TRBV5-6 NA NA TRBJ1-3
TGTGCCAGCAGCTTGTATGGGGTGCTCTACGAGCAGTACTTC CASSLYGVLYEQYF TRBV5-4 NA NA TRBJ2-7
TGTGCCAGCCGACAGACAGGCTCAACTAATGAAAAACTGTTTTTT CASRQTGSTNEKLFF TRBV7-9 NA NA TRBJ1-4
TGTGCCAGCAGCCCGAAGGTCTTGGATTCACCCCTCCACTTT CASSPKVLDSPLHF TRBV9 once NA TRBJ1-6
TGTGCCAGCAGCCTTGACCCTAATCAGGGCAATGAGCAGTTCTTC CASSLDPNQGNEQFF TRBV4-2 NA NA TRBJ2-1
TGTGCCAGCTCACCACGGGACGAGAGTGGGGCTTTCTTT CASSPRDESGAFF TRBV18 NA NA TRBJ1-1
TGTGCCAGCAGTGCTGAAGTTGCCTCTGGAAACACCATATATTTT CASSAEVASGNTIYF TRBV2 NA NA TRBJ1-3
TGCGCCAGCAGCCAACCCATCTACAATGAGCAGTTCTTC CASSQPIYNEQFF TRBV4-1 once NA TRBJ2-1
TGCAGCGTCTCAGGGTCAAGCACAGATACGCAGTATTTT CSVSGSSTDTQYF TRBV29-1 NA NA TRBJ2-3